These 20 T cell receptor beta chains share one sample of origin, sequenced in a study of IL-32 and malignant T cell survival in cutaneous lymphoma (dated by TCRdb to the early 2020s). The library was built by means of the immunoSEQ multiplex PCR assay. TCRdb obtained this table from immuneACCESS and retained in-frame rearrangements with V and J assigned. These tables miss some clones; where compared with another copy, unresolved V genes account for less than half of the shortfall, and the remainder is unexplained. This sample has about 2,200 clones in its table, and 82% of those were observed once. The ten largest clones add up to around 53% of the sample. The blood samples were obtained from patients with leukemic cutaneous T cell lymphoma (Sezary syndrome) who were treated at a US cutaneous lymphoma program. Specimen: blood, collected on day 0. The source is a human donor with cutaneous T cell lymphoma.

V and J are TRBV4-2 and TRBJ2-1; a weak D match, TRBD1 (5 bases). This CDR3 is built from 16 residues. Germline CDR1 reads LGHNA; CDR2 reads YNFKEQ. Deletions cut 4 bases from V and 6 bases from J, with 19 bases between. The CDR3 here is CASSPLGLVTGNEQFF. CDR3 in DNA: TGTGCCAGCAGCCCACTCGGCCTAGTTACAGGCAATGAGCAGTTCTTC.

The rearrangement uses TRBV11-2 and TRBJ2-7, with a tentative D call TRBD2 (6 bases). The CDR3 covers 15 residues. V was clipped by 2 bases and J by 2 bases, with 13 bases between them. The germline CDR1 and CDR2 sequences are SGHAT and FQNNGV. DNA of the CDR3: TGTGCCAGCAGCTTACACGGGAGCCCAACCTACGAGCAGTACTTC. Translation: CASSLHGSPTYEQYF.

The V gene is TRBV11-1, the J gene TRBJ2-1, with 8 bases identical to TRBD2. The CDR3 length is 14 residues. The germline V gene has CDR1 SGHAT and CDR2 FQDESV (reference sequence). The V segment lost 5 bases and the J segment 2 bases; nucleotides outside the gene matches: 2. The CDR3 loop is CASSGTRTYNEQFF. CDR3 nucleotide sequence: TGTGCCAGCAGCGGGACTAGGACCTACAATGAGCAGTTCTTC.

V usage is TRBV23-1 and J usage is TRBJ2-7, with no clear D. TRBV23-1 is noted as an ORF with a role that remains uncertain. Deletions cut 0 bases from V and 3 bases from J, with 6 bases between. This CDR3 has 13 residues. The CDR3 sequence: CASSQSEHYEQYF. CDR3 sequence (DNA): TGCGCCAGCAGTCAATCTGAGCACTACGAGCAGTACTTC.

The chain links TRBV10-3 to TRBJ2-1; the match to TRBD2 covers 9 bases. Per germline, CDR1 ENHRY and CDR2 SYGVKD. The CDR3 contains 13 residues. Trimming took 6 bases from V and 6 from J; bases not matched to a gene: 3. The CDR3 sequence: CAIRGLALNEQFF. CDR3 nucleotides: TGTGCCATCAGGGGACTAGCTCTCAATGAGCAGTTCTTC.

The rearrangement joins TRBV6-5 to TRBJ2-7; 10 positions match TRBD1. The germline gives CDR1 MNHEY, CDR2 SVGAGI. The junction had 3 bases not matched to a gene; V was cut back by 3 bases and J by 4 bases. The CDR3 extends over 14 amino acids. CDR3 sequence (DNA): TGTGCCAGCAGTTATGGACAGGGGGGGTACGAGCAGTACTTC. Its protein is CASSYGQGGYEQYF.

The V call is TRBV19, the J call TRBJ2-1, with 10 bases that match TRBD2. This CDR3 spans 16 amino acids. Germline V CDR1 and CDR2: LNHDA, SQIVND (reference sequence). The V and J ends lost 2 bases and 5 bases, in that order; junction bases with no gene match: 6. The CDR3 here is CASSIFRTSGNNEQFF. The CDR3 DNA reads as TGTGCCAGTAGTATATTCCGGACTAGCGGAAACAATGAGCAGTTCTTC.

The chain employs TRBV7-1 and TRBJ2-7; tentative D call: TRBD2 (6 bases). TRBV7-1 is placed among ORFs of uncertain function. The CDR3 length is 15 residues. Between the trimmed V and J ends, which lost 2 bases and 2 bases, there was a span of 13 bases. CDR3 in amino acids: CASSSREVGAYEQYF. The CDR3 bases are TGTGCCAGCAGCTCAAGGGAGGTAGGGGCCTACGAGCAGTACTTC.

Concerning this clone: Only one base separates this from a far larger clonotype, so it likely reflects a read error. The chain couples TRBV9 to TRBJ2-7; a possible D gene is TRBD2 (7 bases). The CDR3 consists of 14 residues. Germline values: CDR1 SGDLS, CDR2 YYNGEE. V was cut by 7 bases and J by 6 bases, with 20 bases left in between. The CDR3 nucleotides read TGTGCCAGCGGGGAGGGGGTGGGGCGCGGCGAGCAGTACTTC. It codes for CASGEGVGRGEQYF.

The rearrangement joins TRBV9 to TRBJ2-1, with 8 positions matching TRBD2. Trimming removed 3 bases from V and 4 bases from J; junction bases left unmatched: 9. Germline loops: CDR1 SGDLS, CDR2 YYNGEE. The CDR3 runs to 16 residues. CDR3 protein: CASSEPRAGGYNEQFF. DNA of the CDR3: TGTGCCAGCAGCGAGCCCCGGGCGGGGGGTTACAATGAGCAGTTCTTC.

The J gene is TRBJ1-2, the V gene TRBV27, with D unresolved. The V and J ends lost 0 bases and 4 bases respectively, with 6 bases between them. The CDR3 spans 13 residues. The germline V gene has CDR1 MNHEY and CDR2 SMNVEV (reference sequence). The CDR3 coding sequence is TGTGCCAGCAGTTTATCAGGGTTCTATGGCTACACCTTC. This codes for CASSLSGFYGYTF.

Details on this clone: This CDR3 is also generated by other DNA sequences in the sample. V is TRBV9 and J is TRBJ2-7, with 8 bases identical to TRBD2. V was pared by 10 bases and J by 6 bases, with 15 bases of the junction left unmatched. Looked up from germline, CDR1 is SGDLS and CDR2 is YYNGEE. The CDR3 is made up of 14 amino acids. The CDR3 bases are TGTGCCCGCGGGGACGGGGGGGGGCGCGGCGAGCAGTACTTC. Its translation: CARGDGGGRGEQYF.

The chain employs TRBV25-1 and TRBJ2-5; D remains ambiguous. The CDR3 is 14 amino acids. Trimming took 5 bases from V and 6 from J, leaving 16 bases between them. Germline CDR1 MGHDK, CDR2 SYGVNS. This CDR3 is CASSPRLGSQTQYF. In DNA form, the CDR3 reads TGTGCCAGCAGTCCCCGCCTAGGATCTCAGACCCAGTACTTC.

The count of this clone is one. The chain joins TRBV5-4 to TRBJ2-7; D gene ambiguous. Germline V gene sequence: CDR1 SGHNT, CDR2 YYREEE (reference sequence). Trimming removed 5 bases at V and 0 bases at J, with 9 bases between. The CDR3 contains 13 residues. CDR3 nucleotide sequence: TGTGCCAGCAGGGGAACGGGCTCCTACGAGCAGTACTTC. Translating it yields CASRGTGSYEQYF.

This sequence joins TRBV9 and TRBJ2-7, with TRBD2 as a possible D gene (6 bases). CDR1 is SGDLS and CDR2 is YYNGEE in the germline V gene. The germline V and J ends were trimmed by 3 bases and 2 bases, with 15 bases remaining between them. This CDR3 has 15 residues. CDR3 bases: TGTGCCAGCAGCGAGGAAGATGGGGAGGCCTACGAGCAGTACTTC. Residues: CASSEEDGEAYEQYF.

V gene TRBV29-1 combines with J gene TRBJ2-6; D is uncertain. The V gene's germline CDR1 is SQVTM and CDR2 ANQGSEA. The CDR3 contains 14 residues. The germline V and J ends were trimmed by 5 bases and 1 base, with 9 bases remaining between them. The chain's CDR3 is CSVRFSSGANVLTF. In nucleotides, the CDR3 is TGCAGCGTTAGGTTTAGTTCTGGGGCCAACGTCCTGACTTTC. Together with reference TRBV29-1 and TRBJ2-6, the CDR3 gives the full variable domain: SAVISQKPSRDICQRGTSLTIQCQVDSQVTMMFWYRQQPGQSLTLIATANQGSEATYESGFVIDKFPISRPNLTFSTLTVSNMSPEDSSIYLCSVRFSSGANVLTFGAGSRLTVL.

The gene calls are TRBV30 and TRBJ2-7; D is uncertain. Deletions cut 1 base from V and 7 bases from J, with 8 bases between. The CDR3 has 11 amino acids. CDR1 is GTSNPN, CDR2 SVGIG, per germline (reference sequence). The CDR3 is CAWSDMGEQYF. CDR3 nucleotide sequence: TGTGCCTGGAGTGACATGGGGGAGCAGTACTTC.

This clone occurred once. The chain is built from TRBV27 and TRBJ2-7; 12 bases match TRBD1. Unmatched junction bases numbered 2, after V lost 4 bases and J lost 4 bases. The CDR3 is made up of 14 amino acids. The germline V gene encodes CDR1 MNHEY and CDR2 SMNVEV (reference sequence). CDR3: CASSSGQGAYEQYF. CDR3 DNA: TGTGCCAGCAGTTCGGGACAGGGGGCTTACGAGCAGTACTTC.

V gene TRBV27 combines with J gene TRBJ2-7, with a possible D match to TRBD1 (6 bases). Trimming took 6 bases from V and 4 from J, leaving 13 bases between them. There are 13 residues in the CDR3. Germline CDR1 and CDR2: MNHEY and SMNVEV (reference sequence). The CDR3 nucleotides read TGTGCCAGCAGGGTTGGGGGCGGATACGAGCAGTACTTC. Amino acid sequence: CASRVGGGYEQYF.

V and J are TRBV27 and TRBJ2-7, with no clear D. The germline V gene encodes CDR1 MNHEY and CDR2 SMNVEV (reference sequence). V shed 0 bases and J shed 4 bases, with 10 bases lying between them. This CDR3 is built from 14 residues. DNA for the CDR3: TGTGCCAGCAGTTTATCTGGTTCCCTTTACGAGCAGTACTTC. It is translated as CASSLSGSLYEQYF.